This entry describes one TCR beta chain. Antigen unknown. This sample was included in a study of OX40 agonist ivuxolimab in advanced cancers. Trimming cost V 2 bases and J 8 bases, with 12 bases left between them. CDR1 is MNHEY and CDR2 is SVGAGI in the germline V gene. The CDR3 is 13 amino acids. Whole-study results and caveats: Clonal expansion among partial responders at 0.1-3.0 mg/kg ranked near the lowest. Some of the nonresponding patients also showed low levels of normalized T-cell clonal expansion.

The method was immunoSEQ multiplex PCR; TCRdb's version includes in-frame clones alone and lacks a portion of them. The sample holds roughly 46,000 clones, roughly 90% seen once. This specimen consisted of CD4+ or CD8+ T cells sorted from blood, obtained in a trial of the OX40 agonist ivuxolimab. The TCR comes from an adult with an advanced solid tumor such as melanoma, head and neck, liver or kidney cancer. The chain recombines TRBV6-5 with TRBJ1-2, with D possibly matching TRBD1 (5 bases). CDR3 residues: CASSYGASGGYTF. The CDR3 region has the DNA TGTGCCAGCAGTTACGGGGCCTCGGGGGGCTACACCTTC.